These T cell receptor beta chains were read from a single sample in a study of control samples from healthy donors and cancer patients. TCRdb keeps only in-frame clones here, not all; method: immunoSEQ multiplex PCR. The repertoire consists of more than 70,000 clones, with about 95% occurring once and the leading ten covering around 2.8%. The specimen was blood. These receptors all come from a woman aged 30 to 39 in good health. The CDR3 runs from the conserved cysteine through the conserved F or W. D genes are given only for firm matches. A clone size is listed for some rows: how often the clone was seen (once, few, many), or a class if it is expanded.

D gene | J gene | V gene | clone size | CDR3 length | CDR3 DNA | CDR3 protein
. | TRBJ1-2 | TRBV27 | . | 13 | TGTGCCAGCAGTGGGGGCTCCCTCTATGGCTACACCTTC | CASSGGSLYGYTF
. | TRBJ2-5 | TRBV12-5 | once | 11 | TGTGCTAGTGGTTTAGGTGAGACCCAGTACTTC | CASGLGETQYF
. | TRBJ1-2 | TRBV28 | . | 12 | TGTGCCAGCAGTGGACAGCTTTATGGCTACACCTTC | CASSGQLYGYTF
. | TRBJ1-2 | TRBV29-1 | once | 11 | TGCAGCGTTGATGCTGGGGATGGCTACACCTTC | CSVDAGDGYTF
. | TRBJ1-2 | TRBV5-8 | . | 16 | TGTGCCAGCAGCTTGGAGCCCGACCGGGCGATCTATGGCTACACCTTC | CASSLEPDRAIYGYTF
. | TRBJ2-1 | TRBV19 | once | 15 | TGTGCCAGTAGTATAGGGGGAGATGAATACAATGAGCAGTTCTTC | CASSIGGDEYNEQFF
TRBD1 | TRBJ1-6 | TRBV7-9 | . | 15 | TGTGCCAGCAGCCAAGGACAGGGCACTAATTCACCCCTCCACTTT | CASSQGQGTNSPLHF
. | TRBJ1-1 | TRBV7-9 | . | 17 | TGTGCCAGCAGCTTTGGTATACAGGGTGGGATGAACACTGAAGCTTTCTTT | CASSFGIQGGMNTEAFF
. | TRBJ1-1 | TRBV5-1 | once | 14 | TGCGCCAGCAGCTTGGCCGTGTGGGGCACTGAAGCTTTCTTT | CASSLAVWGTEAFF
. | TRBJ1-2 | TRBV24-1 | . | 12 | TGTGCCACCAGTGATTTCGCAGGTGGCTACACCTTC | CATSDFAGGYTF
. | TRBJ2-2 | TRBV6-5 | . | 10 | TGTGCCATCAGCACCGGGGAGCTGTTTTTT | CAISTGELFF
TRBD1 | TRBJ2-1 | TRBV5-1 | . | 16 | TGCGCCAGCAGCTTACCTCCGGGACAGGGCTACAATGAGCAGTTCTTC | CASSLPPGQGYNEQFF
TRBD1 | TRBJ1-1 | TRBV6-5 | . | 14 | TGTGCCAGCAGGCCCAGGGGGCGGGACACTGAAGCTTTCTTT | CASRPRGRDTEAFF
. | TRBJ1-3 | TRBV10-3 | . | 17 | TGTGCCATCGGTGGGCTTGGGCAGCCGTTCTCTGGAAACACCATATATTTT | CAIGGLGQPFSGNTIYF
. | TRBJ1-2 | TRBV9 | . | 14 | TGTGCCAGCAGCGTAGATCAGGGAGCAAGTGGCTACACCTTC | CASSVDQGASGYTF
TRBD1 | TRBJ1-2 | TRBV4-1 | . | 16 | TGCGCCAGCAGCCAAGGCAGTGGGACAGGAAACTATGGCTACACCTTC | CASSQGSGTGNYGYTF
. | TRBJ2-5 | TRBV4-2 | . | 11 | TGTGCCAGCAGTGTACAAGAGACCCAGTACTTC | CASSVQETQYF
. | TRBJ2-3 | TRBV11-1 | . | 14 | TGTGCCAGCAGTCAAAGAACGGCCACAGATACGCAGTATTTT | CASSQRTATDTQYF
TRBD1 | TRBJ1-4 | TRBV28 | . | 18 | TGTGCCAGCAGTTCCCTTGGACAGGGGTTGGAGACTAATGAAAAACTGTTTTTT | CASSSLGQGLETNEKLFF
. | TRBJ2-1 | TRBV6-7 | . | 11 | TGTGCCCTGAGGGCCAGGAATGAGCAGTTCTTC | CALRARNEQFF
. | TRBJ1-5 | TRBV28 | . | 14 | TGTGCCAGCAATCATCTCGCCAATGGTCAGCCCCAGCATTTT | CASNHLANGQPQHF
. | TRBJ1-2 | TRBV2 | . | 15 | TGTGCCAGCAGTGAAGGCTGGACGGCTAAGGATGGCTACACCTTC | CASSEGWTAKDGYTF
TRBD2 | TRBJ2-3 | TRBV5-1 | . | 16 | TGCGCCAGCAGCCCAGGGACTAGCGGGGACTCAGATACGCAGTATTTT | CASSPGTSGDSDTQYF
. | TRBJ1-2 | TRBV12-2 | once | 14 | TGTGCAAGTCGCCCCTGGGACCTTACCTATGGCTACACCTTC | CASRPWDLTYGYTF
. | TRBJ1-1 | TRBV20-1 | . | 10 | TGCAGTGCTCAGGGGTTCAAAGCTTTCTTT | CSAQGFKAFF